These 21 T cell receptor beta chains were sequenced from one sample in a study of cytomegalovirus exposure and HLA in healthy donors. PCR employed 60 Vbeta and 13 Jbeta primers. Sequenced by immunoSEQ multiplex PCR; TCRdb stores in-frame clones only, minus some. The repertoire table contains about 60,000 clones. The sequencing input was PBMCs. The origin of the receptors is a boy younger than 18 in good health and CMV-seronegative.

The chain couples TRBV28 to TRBJ2-7; weak D call: TRBD1 (6 bases). V lost 8 bases and J lost 1, with 9 bases in between. CDR1 is MDHEN and CDR2 is SYDVKM in the germline V gene. The CDR3 loop spans 12 amino acids. CDR3 DNA sequence: TGTGCCAGCGGACAGAGGTCCTACGAGCAGTACTTC. As protein: CASGQRSYEQYF.

The chain combines TRBV2 with TRBJ2-7, with no clear D. Germline CDR1 reads SNHLY; CDR2 reads FYNNEI. The V gene lost 8 bases and the J gene lost 1 base, with 3 bases spanning the gap. The CDR3 has 10 residues. CDR3 residues: CASQSYEQYF. In nucleotides, the CDR3 is TGTGCCAGCCAGTCCTACGAGCAGTACTTC.

The chain joins TRBV2 to TRBJ2-7; the D gene is possibly TRBD1 (6 bases). V lost 6 bases and J lost 7, with 13 bases in between. This CDR3 has 12 amino acids. CDR1 SNHLY and CDR2 FYNNEI come from the germline V gene. This CDR3 reads CASSVPGTEQYF. The CDR3 nucleotides read TGTGCCAGCAGCGTCCCGGGGACAGAGCAGTACTTC.

The chain is built from TRBV18 and TRBJ1-1; 9 nucleotides agree with TRBD1. The ends lost 0 bases at V and 7 bases at J; junction bases unmatched: 12. Per the germline V gene, CDR1 is KGHSH and CDR2 is LQKENI. The CDR3 has 17 amino acids. The CDR3 DNA is TGTGCCAGCTCACCACCCTTTGGACAGGGGTTTGGTGGTGAAGCTTTCTTT. This gives the protein CASSPPFGQGFGGEAFF. Full variable domain (remainder filled in from reference TRBV18 and TRBJ1-1): NAGVMQNPRHLVRRRGQEARLRCSPMKGHSHVYWYRQLPEEGLKFMVYLQKENIIDESGMPKERFSAEFPKEGPSILRIQQVVRGDSAAYFCASSPPFGQGFGGEAFFGQGTRLTVV.

This sequence joins TRBV30 and TRBJ2-1, with 9 bases fitting TRBD1. With V trimmed by 3 bases and J by 3 bases, 6 bases remained unmatched. The CDR3 sequence is 15 residues long. Germline V lookup: CDR1 GTSNPN, CDR2 SVGIG (reference sequence). CDR3 nucleotides: TGTGCCTGGAGCGGAACAGGGGGCTTCTACAATGAGCAGTTCTTC. Residues: CAWSGTGGFYNEQFF.

The chain links TRBV9 to TRBJ1-5; 7 nucleotides match TRBD1. The CDR3 runs 14 residues. Germline values: CDR1 SGDLS, CDR2 YYNGEE. V was pared by 4 bases and J by 4 bases, with 5 bases of the junction left unmatched. DNA of the CDR3: TGTGCCAGCAGCATGGGACAGAAAAATCAGCCCCAGCATTTT. Protein: CASSMGQKNQPQHF.

J is TRBJ1-1 and V is TRBV5-4; weak D call: TRBD1 (6 bases). With 0 bases removed from V and 6 bases from J, the gap between germline ends came to 15 bases. The CDR3 contains 15 residues. Germline lookup yields CDR1 SGHNT and CDR2 YYREEE (reference sequence). The CDR3 here is CASSLGVTGGSEAFF. The CDR3 region has the DNA TGTGCCAGCAGCTTGGGGGTGACAGGCGGGTCTGAAGCTTTCTTT.

This sequence joins TRBV2 and TRBJ2-7; TRBD1 matches at 8 bases. Trimming took 8 bases from V and 2 from J; bases not matched to a gene: 2. CDR3 length equals 12 residues. Germline V gene lookup returns CDR1 SNHLY and CDR2 FYNNEI. This CDR3 is CASGTGPYEQYF. CDR3 in DNA: TGTGCCAGCGGGACAGGCCCCTACGAGCAGTACTTC.

The rearrangement joins TRBV9 to TRBJ2-3; D remains ambiguous. This CDR3 comprises 13 residues. Germline lookup yields CDR1 SGDLS and CDR2 YYNGEE. The germline V and J ends were trimmed by 0 bases and 5 bases, with 7 bases remaining between them. As DNA, the CDR3 is TGTGCCAGCAGCGTAGAAGAGGTAGATACGCAGTATTTT. It is translated as CASSVEEVDTQYF.

This chain joins TRBV9 and TRBJ2-1; D is ambiguous. Germline CDR1 SGDLS, CDR2 YYNGEE. Between the trimmed V and J ends, which lost 0 bases and 6 bases, there was a span of 16 bases. The CDR3 length is 16 residues. CDR3 residues: CASSVGSPRLGNEQFF. The CDR3 DNA reads TGTGCCAGCAGCGTAGGTAGTCCCAGGTTAGGCAATGAGCAGTTCTTC.

The chain combines TRBV5-1 with TRBJ2-7; D unresolved. This CDR3 contains 13 residues. Germline values: CDR1 SGHRS, CDR2 YFSETQ. Trimming took off 5 bases at V and 2 bases at J, with 11 bases between the two ends. CDR3 region: CASSYDGAYEQYF. The CDR3, as DNA: TGCGCCAGCAGTTACGACGGAGCCTACGAGCAGTACTTC. Variable domain in full (rest from reference TRBV5-1 and TRBJ2-7): KAGVTQTPRYLIKTRGQQVTLSCSPISGHRSVSWYQQTPGQGLQFLFEYFSETQRNKGNFPGRFSGRQFSNSRSEMNVSTLELGDSALYLCASSYDGAYEQYFGPGTRLTVT.

The chain combines TRBV19 with TRBJ1-1; 7 nucleotides agree with TRBD1. CDR3 length equals 14 residues. V lost 5 bases to trimming and J lost 4 bases; unmatched junction nucleotides: 7. Germline V gene data show CDR1 as LNHDA and CDR2 as SQIVND (reference sequence). The CDR3 DNA is TGTGCCAGTAGTGCGGACAGGCGCCGCACTGAAGCTTTCTTT. As protein: CASSADRRRTEAFF.

V gene TRBV7-3 combines with J gene TRBJ1-1, with D uncertain. Germline V CDR1 and CDR2: SGHTA, FQGTGA. CDR3 length: 14 residues. V was cut by 3 bases and J by 4 bases, with 12 bases left in between. DNA of the CDR3: TGTGCCAGCAGCTTGCCCGAGGGTGGCACTGAAGCTTTCTTT. This codes for CASSLPEGGTEAFF.

The chain links TRBV11-3 to TRBJ2-5; the match to TRBD1 covers 8 bases. The germline CDR1 and CDR2 sequences are SGHNT and YENEEA. The CDR3 covers 15 residues. The V and J ends lost 4 bases and 5 bases, in that order; junction bases with no gene match: 9. CDR3 protein: CASSSGQGAGETQYF. The CDR3 coding sequence is TGTGCCAGCAGCTCTGGGCAGGGGGCTGGCGAGACCCAGTACTTC.

The V and J genes are TRBV5-1 and TRBJ1-6; TRBD1 is a possible D gene (5 bases). The V end lost 1 base, the J end lost 7 bases, and 12 bases lay between the germline ends. This CDR3 is 15 amino acids long. Germline CDR1 reads SGHRS; CDR2 reads YFSETQ. CDR3 sequence: CASSLREQGNSPLHF. Here the CDR3 DNA reads TGCGCCAGCAGCTTGCGGGAGCAGGGAAATTCACCCCTCCACTTT.

The V and J genes are TRBV28 and TRBJ2-2, with D perhaps matching TRBD1 (6 bases). The germline CDR1 and CDR2 sequences are MDHEN and SYDVKM. V shed 6 bases and J shed 0 bases, with 14 bases lying between them. This CDR3 is 16 amino acids long. CDR3 nucleotide sequence: TGTGCCAGCAGACCCGCGGACAGAACGAACACCGGGGAGCTGTTTTTT. Protein: CASRPADRTNTGELFF.

About this clone itself: Germline and junction disagree at one end, which may indicate a read error. The chain links TRBV14 to TRBJ2-7, with D maybe TRBD1 (6 bases). Germline V lookup: CDR1 SGHDN, CDR2 FVKESK. The CDR3 runs to 13 residues. CDR3 sequence reads: CASRVGHSNEQYF. CDR3 in DNA: TGTGCCAGCAGGGTGGGACACTCCAACGAGCAGTACTTC. The variable domain in full, with the rest retrieved from reference TRBV14 and TRBJ2-7, is EAGVTQFPSHSVIEKGQTVTLRCDPISGHDNLYWYRRVMGKEIKFLLHFVKESKQDESGMPNNRFLAERTGGTYSTLKVQPAELEDSGVYFCASRVGHSNEQYFGPGTRLTVT.

The V call is TRBV19, the J call TRBJ1-5; D is possibly TRBD1 (5 bases). V shed 4 bases and J shed 4 bases, with 11 bases lying between them. This CDR3 has 14 amino acids. The germline V gene has CDR1 LNHDA and CDR2 SQIVND (reference sequence). The CDR3 coding sequence is TGTGCCAGTAGTAGAGAGGCAGGGAATCAGCCCCAGCATTTT. Its translation is CASSREAGNQPQHF.

V usage is TRBV19 and J usage is TRBJ1-1; D ambiguous. The CDR3 extends over 13 amino acids. The germline gives CDR1 LNHDA, CDR2 SQIVND (reference sequence). V shed 8 bases and J shed 6 bases, with 16 bases lying between them. CDR3 amino acids: CASSTGGGSEAFF. The CDR3 coding sequence is TGTGCCAGTTCGACCGGTGGAGGGTCTGAAGCTTTCTTT. The full variable domain, its missing parts supplied by reference TRBV19 and TRBJ1-1, is DGGITQSPKYLFRKEGQNVTLSCEQNLNHDAMYWYRQDPGQGLRLIYYSQIVNDFQKGDIAEGYSVSREKKESFPLTVTSAQKNPTAFYLCASSTGGGSEAFFGQGTRLTVV.

This chain uses TRBV7-9 with TRBJ2-3, with a weak D call TRBD2 (6 bases). Per the germline V gene, CDR1 is SEHNR and CDR2 is FQNEAQ (reference sequence). This CDR3 comprises 13 residues. Trimming left V 1 base short and J 5 bases short, with 7 bases between. The CDR3 spells CASSLGGLDTQYF. The CDR3 bases are TGTGCCAGCAGCTTAGGGGGACTAGATACGCAGTATTTT.

The chain carries TRBV6-1 and TRBJ1-2; perhaps TRBD1 as D (5 bases). V lost 11 bases to trimming and J lost 6 bases, with 22 bases between them. Germline CDR1 MNHNS, CDR2 SASEGT. The CDR3 length is 14 residues. In nucleotides, the CDR3 is TGTGCCGTCCTCCGGGACTCGACAAGCCATGGCTACACCTTC. It is translated as CAVLRDSTSHGYTF.